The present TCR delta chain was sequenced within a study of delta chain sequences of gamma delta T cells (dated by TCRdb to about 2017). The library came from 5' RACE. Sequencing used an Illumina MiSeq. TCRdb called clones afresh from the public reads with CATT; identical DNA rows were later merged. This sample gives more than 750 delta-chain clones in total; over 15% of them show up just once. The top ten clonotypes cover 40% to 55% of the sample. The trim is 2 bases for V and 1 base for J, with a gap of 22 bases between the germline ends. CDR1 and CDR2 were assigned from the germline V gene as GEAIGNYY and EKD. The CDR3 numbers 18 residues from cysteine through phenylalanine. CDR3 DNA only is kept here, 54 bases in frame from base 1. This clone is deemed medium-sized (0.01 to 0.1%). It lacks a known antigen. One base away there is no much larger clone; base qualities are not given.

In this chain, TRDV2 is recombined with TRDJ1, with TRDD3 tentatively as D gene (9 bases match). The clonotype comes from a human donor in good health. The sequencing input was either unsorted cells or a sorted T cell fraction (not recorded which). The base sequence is TGTGCCTGTGACAAACTTCCTACGGACTGGGGGACCACCGATAAACTCATCTTT. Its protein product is CACDKLPTDWGTTDKLIF.